The clone carrying this T cell receptor beta chain has at least ten counts. What it recognizes is unknown. This sample's RNA came from whole unsorted tissue. Distant lung tissue was collected more than 3 cm away from the tumor edge. V trimming: 0 bases; J trimming: 4 bases; junction bases outside the gene matches: 7. This CDR3 is built from 15 residues. Looked up from germline, CDR1 is GTSNPN and CDR2 is SVGIG (reference sequence). These data come from a study of tumor and adjacent non-tumor tissue in lung cancer. In the study overall: On average, productive TCRbeta reads reached 4 million to 4.5 million per sample.

Overall study results and limits: Shorter survival was associated with higher TCR diversity in tumors. Significantly higher TCR diversity was found in tumor than normal lung.

TCRbeta libraries were built with three rounds of nested PCR, modified from ARM-PCR. TCRdb reprocessed the multiplex PCR reads via MiXCR and lists one record per CDR3 protein. This sample has about 90,000 distinct CDR3 sequences, with roughly 77% found just once. The sequence derives from a woman between 45 and 60 years old with non-small cell lung cancer. The chain is built from TRBV30 and TRBJ1-1; the match to TRBD1 covers 8 bases. Sequencing input: distant non-tumor lung tissue. In DNA, the CDR3 is TGTGCCTGGAGTGTACGTGACAGGGGAGCCACTGAAGCTTTCTTT. It is translated as CAWSVRDRGATEAFF. Filled out from reference TRBV30 and TRBJ1-1, the complete variable domain reads SQTIHQWPATLVQPVGSPLSLECTVEGTSNPNLYWYRQAAGRGLQLLFYSVGIGQISSEVPQNLSASRPQDRQFILSSKKLLLSDSGFYLCAWSVRDRGATEAFFGQGTRLTVV.